Listed below are T cell receptor beta chains from one sample, sequenced in a study of CD8+CD57+ T cells in acquired aplastic anemia. A single record per CDR3 protein comes from TCRdb applying MiXCR to the reads. The sample holds roughly 190,000 distinct CDR3 sequences, roughly half seen once. Sequencing input: sorted CD4+, CD8+, or CD8+CD57+ T cells (not recorded which) from PBMCs. The receptors derive from a human donor in good health, serving as a control. Each CDR3 is given with its conserved first and last residue. The D gene is left open where the match is weak. Size is stated for part of the rows, as once, few or many counts, or as a class when the clone is expanded.

v_call	cdr3_length	j_call	d_call	clone_size	cdr3_aa	cdr3_nt
TRBV7-9	15	TRBJ2-7	NA	NA	CASSLGLEDAYEQYF	TGTGCCAGCAGCTTAGGACTCGAGGACGCCTACGAGCAGTACTTC
TRBV28	16	TRBJ1-4	TRBD1	few	CASTLRTGTANEKLFF	TGTGCCAGCACTTTAAGGACAGGGACAGCTAATGAAAAACTGTTTTTT
TRBV20-1	12	TRBJ2-3	NA	many	CSAPRLSDTQYF	TGCAGTGCTCCCCGTCTGTCAGATACGCAGTATTTT
TRBV7-2	16	TRBJ2-3	TRBD1	NA	CASSPRTGGNTDTQYF	TGTGCCAGCAGCCCACGCACAGGGGGCAATACAGATACGCAGTATTTT
TRBV4-1	14	TRBJ1-2	NA	NA	CASSQDLVNYGYTF	TGCGCCAGCAGCCAAGATCTGGTTAACTATGGCTACACCTTC
TRBV29-1	12	TRBJ2-1	NA	NA	CSVGRQVNEQFF	TGCAGCGTTGGTCGACAGGTTAATGAGCAGTTCTTC
TRBV10-2	14	TRBJ2-7	NA	NA	CASSESWQIYEQYF	TGCGCCAGCAGTGAGTCGTGGCAGATTTACGAGCAGTACTTC
TRBV20-1	17	TRBJ2-2	TRBD2	NA	CSARDSRRLADTGELFF	TGCAGTGCTAGAGATAGTAGGAGACTAGCGGACACCGGGGAGCTGTTTTTT
TRBV6-2/TRBV6-3	14	TRBJ1-2	NA	few	CASSYSDSARGYTF	TGTGCCAGCAGTTACTCGGACAGTGCTCGTGGCTACACCTTC
TRBV6-5	14	TRBJ1-1	TRBD1	many	CASNDRDPNTEAFF	TGTGCCAGCAACGACAGGGATCCGAACACTGAAGCTTTCTTT
TRBV29-1	14	TRBJ2-7	NA	NA	CSVDRSGSAYEQYF	TGCAGCGTTGATCGGTCAGGGTCAGCCTACGAGCAGTACTTC
TRBV20-1	14	TRBJ2-5	TRBD1	NA	CGARGGRELETQYF	TGCGGTGCTAGAGGGGGCAGGGAGTTAGAGACCCAGTACTTC
TRBV18	15	TRBJ2-6	NA	NA	CASSSIQAGANVLTF	TGTGCCAGCTCTTCTATACAGGCTGGGGCCAACGTCCTGACTTTC
TRBV5-1	18	TRBJ2-7	NA	NA	CASSPAVGGPPTSYEQYF	TGCGCCAGCAGCCCAGCCGTGGGGGGCCCACCTACCTCCTACGAGCAGTACTTC
TRBV19	15	TRBJ2-5	NA	many	CASSPQRGRGETQYF	TGTGCCAGTAGCCCCCAACGGGGGCGAGGAGAGACCCAGTACTTC
TRBV30	14	TRBJ2-7	NA	NA	CAWSLQGSPYEQYF	TGTGCCTGGAGTTTACAGGGAAGCCCCTACGAGCAGTACTTC
TRBV7-2	16	TRBJ1-4	TRBD1	NA	CASSRTGRRGSEKLFF	TGTGCCAGCAGCAGGACAGGGCGACGGGGAAGTGAAAAACTGTTTTTT
TRBV7-2	15	TRBJ2-6	NA	NA	CASNGALIGANVLTF	TGTGCCAGCAACGGAGCGCTCATTGGGGCCAACGTCCTGACTTTC
TRBV20-1	13	TRBJ1-1	NA	NA	CSARSGDYTEAFF	TGCAGTGCTAGATCGGGGGACTACACTGAAGCTTTCTTT